The clone carrying this T cell receptor beta chain was seen just once. Sequencing used immunoSEQ multiplex PCR; TCRdb keeps in-frame clones, though not all of them. The data show hundreds of thousands of clones, about 89% seen once. The data are from a study of shared T cell receptors in the human thymus. The CDR3 sequence is 16 residues long. V lost 1 base to trimming and J lost 0 bases, with 11 bases between them. The germline gives CDR1 MNHEY, CDR2 SVGAGI. This same sample was also taken into another study, of human thymus T cells. That study reports: Resections removed during corrective heart surgery provided the thymus tissue used. Related studies found that unrelated individuals share highly overlapping thymic repertoires.

Sequenced sample: thymocytes. The chain uses TRBV6-5 and TRBJ2-3; maybe TRBD1 (5 bases). The clonotype was recovered from a boy in the first two years of life with a congenital heart defect. The chain's CDR3 is CASSYFPGSSTDTQYF. Written as DNA, the CDR3 is TGTGCCAGCAGTTACTTCCCAGGGTCTAGCACAGATACGCAGTATTTT.